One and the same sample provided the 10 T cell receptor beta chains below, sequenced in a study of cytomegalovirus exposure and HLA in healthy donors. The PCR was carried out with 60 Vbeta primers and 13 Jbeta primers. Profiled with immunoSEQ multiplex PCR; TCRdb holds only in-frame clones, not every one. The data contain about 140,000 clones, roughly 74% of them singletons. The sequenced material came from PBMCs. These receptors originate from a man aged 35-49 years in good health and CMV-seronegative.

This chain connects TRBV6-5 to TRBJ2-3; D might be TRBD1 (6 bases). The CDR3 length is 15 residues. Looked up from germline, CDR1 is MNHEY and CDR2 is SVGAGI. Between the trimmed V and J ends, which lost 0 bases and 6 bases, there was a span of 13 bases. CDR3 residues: CASSYSRVQGDTQYF. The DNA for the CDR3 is TGTGCCAGCAGTTACTCCCGAGTACAGGGTGATACGCAGTATTTT.

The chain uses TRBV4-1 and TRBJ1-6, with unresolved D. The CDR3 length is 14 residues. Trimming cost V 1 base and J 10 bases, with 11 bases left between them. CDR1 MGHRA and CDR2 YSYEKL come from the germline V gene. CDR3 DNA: TGCGCCAGCAGCCAAGTAGAGGGAACCTCACCCCTCCACTTT. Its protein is CASSQVEGTSPLHF.

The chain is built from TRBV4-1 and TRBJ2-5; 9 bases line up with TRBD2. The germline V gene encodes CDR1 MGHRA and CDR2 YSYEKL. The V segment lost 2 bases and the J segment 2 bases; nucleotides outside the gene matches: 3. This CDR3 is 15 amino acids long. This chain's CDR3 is CASSQRGLAQETQYF. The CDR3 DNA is TGCGCCAGCAGCCAAAGGGGACTAGCTCAAGAGACCCAGTACTTC.

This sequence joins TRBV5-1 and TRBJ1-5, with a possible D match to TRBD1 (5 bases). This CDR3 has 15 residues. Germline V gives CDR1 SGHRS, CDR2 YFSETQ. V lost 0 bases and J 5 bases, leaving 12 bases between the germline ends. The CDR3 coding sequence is TGCGCCAGCAGCTTGGAGGGGACTGGGGATCAGCCCCAGCATTTT. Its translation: CASSLEGTGDQPQHF.

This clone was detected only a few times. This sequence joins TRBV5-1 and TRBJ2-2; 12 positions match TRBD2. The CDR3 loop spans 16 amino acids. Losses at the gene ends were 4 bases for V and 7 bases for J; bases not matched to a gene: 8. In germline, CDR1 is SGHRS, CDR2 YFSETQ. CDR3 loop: CASSLLAGGPSGELFF. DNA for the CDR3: TGCGCCAGCAGCCTTCTAGCGGGGGGGCCCAGCGGGGAGCTGTTTTTT.

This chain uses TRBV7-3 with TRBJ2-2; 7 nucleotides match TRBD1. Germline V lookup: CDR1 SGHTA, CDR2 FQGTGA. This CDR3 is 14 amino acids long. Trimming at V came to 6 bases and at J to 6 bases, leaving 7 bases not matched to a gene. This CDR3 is CASSIRQGPGELFF. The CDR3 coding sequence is TGTGCCAGCAGTATAAGACAGGGCCCCGGGGAGCTGTTTTTT.

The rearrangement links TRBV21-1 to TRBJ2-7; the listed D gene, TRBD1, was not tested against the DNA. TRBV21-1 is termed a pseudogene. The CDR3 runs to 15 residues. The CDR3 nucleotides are TGTGCCAGCAGCAAAGCATGGGACAGGGCGGTCCAGCAGTACTTC. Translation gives CASSKAWDRAVQQYF.

CDR3 sequence: CASSYSSGAGNTIYF. The CDR3 DNA is TGTGCCAGCAGTTACTCGAGCGGGGCTGGAAACACCATATATTTT. The chain is built from TRBV6-5 and TRBJ1-3, with unresolved D. The CDR3 has 15 residues. V was cut by 0 bases and J by 2 bases, with 8 bases left in between. Germline CDR1 reads MNHEY; CDR2 reads SVGAGI.

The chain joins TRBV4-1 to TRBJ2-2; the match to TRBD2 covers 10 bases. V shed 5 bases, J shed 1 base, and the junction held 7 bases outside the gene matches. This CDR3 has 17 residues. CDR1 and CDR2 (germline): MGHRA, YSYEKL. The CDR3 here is CASSKIRLAGNTGELFF. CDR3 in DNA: TGCGCCAGCAGCAAGATCCGACTAGCGGGGAACACCGGGGAGCTGTTTTTT.

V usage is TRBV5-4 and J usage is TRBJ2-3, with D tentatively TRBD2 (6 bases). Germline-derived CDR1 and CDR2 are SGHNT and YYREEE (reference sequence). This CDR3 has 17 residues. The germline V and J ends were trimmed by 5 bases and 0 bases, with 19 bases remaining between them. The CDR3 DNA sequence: TGTGCCAGCAGTCCCGGAGGGCGACGATCTAGCACAGATACGCAGTATTTT. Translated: CASSPGGRRSSTDTQYF.